The source of this T cell receptor beta chain is a study of blood T cell repertoires in COVID-19. Overall study context: Both acute and convalescent COVID-19 samples were obtained from the United States, Italy and Spain. T cells, B-cell-depleted T cells, or PBMCs supplied cDNA or gDNA.

Trimming removed 4 bases from V and 3 bases from J; junction bases left unmatched: 7. Germline V gene sequence: CDR1 SGDLS, CDR2 YYNGEE. This CDR3 comprises 15 residues. In the authors' methods: The authors estimated nucleated cell counts from reference gene primer amplification. The table came from immunoSEQ multiplex PCR; TCRdb's copy has only in-frame clones and leaves some out. V and J calls and clone size follow that table, whereas D and trimming were derived from the DNA. The data hold 250,000 to 300,000 clones, with 80% to 90% observed a single time. The Seattle patients joined while their infection was active and were tracked longitudinally afterward.

The chain has TRBV9 and TRBJ1-2; TRBD1 matches at 9 bases. The receptor was derived from a woman aged 45-59 years with COVID-19, enrolled during active disease. Material: peripheral blood. CDR3 nucleotides: TGTGCCAGCAGCCCCCCCGGGACAGGGCACTATGGCTACACCTTC. This translates into CASSPPGTGHYGYTF.